This TCR beta chain originates from a study of shared clonotypes between healthy human individuals. Trimming shortened V by 4 bases and J by 1 base, and 11 bases separated the two germline ends. Per germline, CDR1 SGHDN and CDR2 FVKESK. The CDR3 has 14 residues. At deep level, the assay was performed. About 28,000 T cell genomes (about 280 ng DNA) went into each PBMC replicate. The repertoire was sequenced with immunoSEQ multiplex PCR; TCRdb's copy has only in-frame clones and lacks some. The sample lists some 450,000 clones, roughly four fifths occurring once. Sample: PBMCs. The chain couples TRBV14 to TRBJ2-7, with D possibly matching TRBD1 (6 bases). This sequence was found in a woman in her thirties or forties in good health. Some clones in this sample may be carry-over from other donors' samples. The CDR3 spells CASSRDIQSYEQYF. CDR3 coding DNA: TGTGCCAGCAGCCGGGACATACAGTCCTACGAGCAGTACTTC. The whole variable domain, remainder taken from reference TRBV14 and TRBJ2-7, is EAGVTQFPSHSVIEKGQTVTLRCDPISGHDNLYWYRRVMGKEIKFLLHFVKESKQDESGMPNNRFLAERTGGTYSTLKVQPAELEDSGVYFCASSRDIQSYEQYFGPGTRLTVT.